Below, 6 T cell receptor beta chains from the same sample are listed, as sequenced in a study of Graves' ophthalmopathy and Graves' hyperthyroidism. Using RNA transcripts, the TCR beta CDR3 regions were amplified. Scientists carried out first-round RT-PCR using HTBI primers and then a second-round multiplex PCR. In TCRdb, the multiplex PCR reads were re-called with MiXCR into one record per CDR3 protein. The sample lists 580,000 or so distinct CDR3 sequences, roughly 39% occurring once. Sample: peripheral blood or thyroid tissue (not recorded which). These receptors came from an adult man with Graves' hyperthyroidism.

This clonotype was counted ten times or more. This CDR3 is CSARHESEQYF. The DNA for the CDR3 is TGCAGTGCTAGACATGAGAGCGAGCAGTACTTC. The rearrangement links TRBV20-1 to TRBJ2-7, with D hard to call. The germline V and J ends were trimmed by 2 bases and 6 bases, with 8 bases remaining between them. This CDR3 region has 11 residues. CDR1 is DFQATT and CDR2 is SNEGSKA in the germline V gene (reference sequence).

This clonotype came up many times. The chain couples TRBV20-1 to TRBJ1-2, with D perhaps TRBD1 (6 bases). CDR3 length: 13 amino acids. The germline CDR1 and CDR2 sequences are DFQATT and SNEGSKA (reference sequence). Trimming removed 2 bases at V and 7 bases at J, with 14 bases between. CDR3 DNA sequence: TGCAGTGCTAGACACACAGGGTCGGGTGGCTACACCTTC. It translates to CSARHTGSGGYTF.

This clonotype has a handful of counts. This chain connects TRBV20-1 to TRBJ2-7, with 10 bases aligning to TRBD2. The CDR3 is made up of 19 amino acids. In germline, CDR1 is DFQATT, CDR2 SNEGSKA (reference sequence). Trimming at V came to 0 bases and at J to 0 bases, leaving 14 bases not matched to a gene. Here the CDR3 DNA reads TGCAGTGCTAGAGATTTCAGGCTAGCGGGGGCCCGGAGCTCCTACGAGCAGTACTTC. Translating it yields CSARDFRLAGARSSYEQYF.

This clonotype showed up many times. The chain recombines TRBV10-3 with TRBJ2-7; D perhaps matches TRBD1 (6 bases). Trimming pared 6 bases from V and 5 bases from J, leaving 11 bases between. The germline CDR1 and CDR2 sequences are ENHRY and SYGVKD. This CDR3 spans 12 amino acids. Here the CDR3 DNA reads TGTGCCATCAGCCGACAGGCTGACGAGCAGTACTTC. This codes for CAISRQADEQYF.

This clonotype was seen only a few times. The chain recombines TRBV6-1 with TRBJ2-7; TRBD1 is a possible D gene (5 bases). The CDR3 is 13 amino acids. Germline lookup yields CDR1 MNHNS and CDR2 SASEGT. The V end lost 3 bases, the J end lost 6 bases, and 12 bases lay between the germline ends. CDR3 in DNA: TGTGCCAGCAGTGACAGGGCGTTCCGCGAGCAGTACTTC. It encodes CASSDRAFREQYF.

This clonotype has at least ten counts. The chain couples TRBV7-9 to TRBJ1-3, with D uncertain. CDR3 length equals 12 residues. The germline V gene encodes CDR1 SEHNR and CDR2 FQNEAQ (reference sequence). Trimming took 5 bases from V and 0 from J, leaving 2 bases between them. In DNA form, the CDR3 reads TGTGCCAGCAGCCTCTCTGGAAACACCATATATTTT. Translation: CASSLSGNTIYF.